These 18 T cell receptor beta chains were all obtained from the same sample, sequenced in a study of blood T cell repertoires in COVID-19. This table comes from immunoSEQ multiplex PCR, and its TCRdb copy is limited to in-frame clones, with some not included. The profile shows 200,000 to 300,000 clones, over 75% of them singletons. Specimen: peripheral blood. The receptors were sampled from a man aged 50 to 60 with COVID-19, enrolled during active disease.

This clone occurred many times. CDR3 sequence (DNA): TGTGCCAGCAGCCTACGGACAGGTCCTAACTACGAGCAGTACTTC. Amino acids: CASSLRTGPNYEQYF. The chain links TRBV7-2 to TRBJ2-7; 7 bases align to TRBD1. Germline V gives CDR1 SGHTA, CDR2 FQGNSA. Losses at the gene ends were 5 bases for V and 3 bases for J; bases not matched to a gene: 10. The CDR3 length is 15 residues.

This clone was seen a handful of times. This chain connects TRBV10-3 to TRBJ2-2, with 10 positions matching TRBD1. The germline CDR1 and CDR2 sequences are ENHRY and SYGVKD. J was trimmed by 6 bases and V by 3 bases; bases with no gene match: 16. The CDR3 sequence is 19 residues long. CDR3 residues: CAISDRGGLRDRGAGELFF. DNA for the CDR3: TGTGCCATCAGTGATAGGGGCGGCCTGCGGGACAGGGGCGCCGGGGAGCTGTTTTTT.

V usage is TRBV27 and J usage is TRBJ2-7; D remains unclear. The CDR3 contains 13 residues. V shed 5 bases and J shed 2 bases, with 10 bases lying between them. Germline V gives CDR1 MNHEY, CDR2 SMNVEV (reference sequence). CDR3 DNA sequence: TGTGCCAGCAGTGCATATGACACCTACGAGCAGTACTTC. It encodes CASSAYDTYEQYF.

The chain couples TRBV5-1 to TRBJ2-2; the match to TRBD2 covers 10 bases. The germline V gene encodes CDR1 SGHRS and CDR2 YFSETQ. This CDR3 is 19 amino acids long. The ends lost 5 bases at V and 0 bases at J; junction bases unmatched: 13. The CDR3 DNA sequence: TGCGCCAGCAGTAAGGGGCGGGCTAGCGGGGGCCCGAACACCGGGGAGCTGTTTTTT. It yields the protein CASSKGRASGGPNTGELFF.

This clone was seen just once. The chain has TRBV3-1 (or the pseudogene TRBV3-2) and TRBJ1-3; TRBD1 is a possible D gene (5 bases). V lost 0 bases to trimming and J lost 8 bases, with 14 bases between them. This CDR3 spans 15 amino acids. Per germline, CDR1 LGHDT and CDR2 YNNKEL (reference sequence). The CDR3 loop is CASSQDWTGGYTIYF. CDR3 nucleotide sequence: TGTGCCAGCAGCCAAGACTGGACGGGGGGTTACACCATATATTTT.

The V call is TRBV9, the J call TRBJ1-4; D possibly corresponds to TRBD1 (5 bases). Germline V gene sequence: CDR1 SGDLS, CDR2 YYNGEE. The CDR3 loop spans 15 amino acids. V was trimmed by 0 bases and J by 6 bases, leaving 12 bases between them. CDR3 in amino acids: CASSVEKGRDEKLFF. The CDR3 nucleotides are TGTGCCAGCAGCGTAGAGAAGGGGCGCGATGAAAAACTGTTTTTT.

V and J are TRBV10-3 and TRBJ1-2; 10 positions match TRBD1. The germline V gene has CDR1 ENHRY and CDR2 SYGVKD. The ends lost 6 bases at V and 1 base at J; junction bases unmatched: 17. The CDR3 has 19 residues. The CDR3 loop is CAIRASGDRGPWGNYGYTF. The CDR3 DNA reads TGTGCCATCAGGGCCTCGGGTGACAGGGGGCCATGGGGTAACTATGGCTACACCTTC.

V and J are TRBV7-2 and TRBJ1-1, with a tentative D call TRBD1 (5 bases). Trimming cost V 2 bases and J 2 bases, with 15 bases left between them. The germline gives CDR1 SGHTA, CDR2 FQGNSA. The CDR3 sequence is 16 residues long. The CDR3: CASSLLQGRYNTEAFF. The DNA for the CDR3 is TGTGCCAGCAGCTTACTCCAGGGCCGTTATAACACTGAAGCTTTCTTT.

The chain carries TRBV13 and TRBJ1-2; 10 bases are a match to TRBD1. CDR3 length equals 14 residues. The V segment lost 2 bases and the J segment 9 bases; nucleotides outside the gene matches: 6. Germline assignment: CDR1 PRHDT and CDR2 FYEKMQ (reference sequence). CDR3: CASSLRGQGERYTF. The CDR3 region has the DNA TGTGCCAGCAGCTTACGTGGACAGGGGGAACGCTACACCTTC.

The rearrangement uses TRBV7-2 and TRBJ2-7; perhaps TRBD1 as D (7 bases). V was cut by 2 bases and J by 4 bases, with 15 bases left in between. The CDR3 length is 15 residues. Germline-derived CDR1 and CDR2 are SGHTA and FQGNSA. CDR3 sequence: CASSLRQGGGYEQYF. CDR3 in DNA: TGTGCCAGCAGCTTAAGGCAGGGGGGTGGGTACGAGCAGTACTTC. Filled out from reference TRBV7-2 and TRBJ2-7, the complete variable domain reads GAGVSQSPSNKVTEKGKDVELRCDPISGHTALYWYRQSLGQGLEFLIYFQGNSAPDKSGLPSDRFSAERTGGSVSTLTIQRTQQEDSAVYLCASSLRQGGGYEQYFGPGTRLTVT.

This clone showed up just once. The gene calls are TRBV5-1 and TRBJ1-1, with D possibly matching TRBD1 (5 bases). This CDR3 is built from 15 residues. V lost 0 bases, J lost 2 bases, and 11 bases lay in between. Germline CDR1 and CDR2: SGHRS and YFSETQ. CDR3 bases: TGCGCCAGCAGCTTGGCGGCAGGGTTTAACACTGAAGCTTTCTTT. Amino acid sequence: CASSLAAGFNTEAFF.

This clone was seen more than once but under ten times. The chain joins TRBV28 to TRBJ2-7; TRBD2 matches at 9 bases. Germline V lookup: CDR1 MDHEN, CDR2 SYDVKM. This CDR3 spans 15 amino acids. After removal of 3 bases from V and 0 bases from J, the junction contained 3 bases not matched to a gene. CDR3 protein: CASSFGLANSYEQYF. DNA for the CDR3: TGTGCCAGCAGTTTTGGACTAGCGAACTCCTACGAGCAGTACTTC.

DNA of the CDR3: TGTGCCAGCTCAACTAACAGGGGGCCCGGGGACGAGCAGTACTTC. Its translation: CASSTNRGPGDEQYF. The chain links TRBV18 to TRBJ2-7; TRBD1 matches 9 bases. This CDR3 region has 15 residues. From germline, CDR1 is KGHSH and CDR2 LQKENI. The V and J ends lost 5 bases and 5 bases, in that order; junction bases with no gene match: 10.

The genes are TRBV5-1 and TRBJ2-5, with 8 nucleotides matching TRBD2. The germline gives CDR1 SGHRS, CDR2 YFSETQ. The CDR3 totals 16 residues. V lost 0 bases to trimming and J lost 1 base; unmatched junction nucleotides: 5. CDR3 in DNA: TGCGCCAGCAGCTTGGATCGAGCGGGGGCCCAAGAGACCCAGTACTTC. Translated, it gives CASSLDRAGAQETQYF.

The J gene is TRBJ2-1, the V gene TRBV30, with D unclear. V lost 4 bases to trimming and J lost 1 base, with 11 bases between them. CDR3 length: 14 amino acids. Germline V gene sequence: CDR1 GTSNPN, CDR2 SVGIG (reference sequence). The CDR3 nucleotides read TGTGCCTGGATGTTCCAGGCATCCTACAATGAGCAGTTCTTC. Amino acids: CAWMFQASYNEQFF.

The CDR3 sequence is CASSDRSEGYTF. The CDR3 DNA reads as TGTGCCAGCAGTGACAGGTCCGAGGGCTACACCTTC. This chain links TRBV2 with TRBJ1-2; D remains ambiguous. Per germline, CDR1 SNHLY and CDR2 FYNNEI. The ends were cut back, 3 bases at V and 8 bases at J, with 10 bases in the middle. This CDR3 comprises 12 residues. The full variable domain, completed using reference TRBV2 and TRBJ1-2, is EPEVTQTPSHQVTQMGQEVILRCVPISNHLYFYWYRQILGQKVEFLVSFYNNEISEKSEIFDDQFSVERPDGSNFTLKIRSTKLEDSAMYFCASSDRSEGYTFGSGTRLTVV.

The V call is TRBV25-1, the J call TRBJ2-3; TRBD2 aligns across 10 bases. Trimming removed 3 bases from V and 4 bases from J; junction bases left unmatched: 13. The V gene's germline CDR1 is MGHDK and CDR2 SYGVNS. The CDR3 runs to 18 residues. The CDR3 loop reads CASSDQRDSGGAADTQYF. The CDR3 nucleotides are TGTGCCAGCAGTGACCAACGTGACAGCGGGGGGGCCGCAGATACGCAGTATTTT.

The chain is built from TRBV10-3 and TRBJ2-7, with 10 bases that match TRBD1. CDR1 is ENHRY and CDR2 is SYGVKD in the germline V gene. After removal of 0 bases from V and 6 bases from J, the junction contained 8 bases not matched to a gene. The CDR3 runs 16 residues. CDR3 nucleotide sequence: TGTGCCATCAGTGAGTCGGGGAGACAGGGGGCATCCGAGCAGTACTTC. Protein: CAISESGRQGASEQYF.